This T cell receptor beta chain was obtained from a study of cytomegalovirus exposure and HLA in healthy donors. With 60 Vbeta and 13 Jbeta primers, the PCR was carried out. This table comes from immunoSEQ multiplex PCR, and its TCRdb copy is limited to in-frame clones, with some not included. The sample lists approximately 90,000 clones; roughly three quarters were seen once. The CDR3 contains 15 residues. CDR1 and CDR2 from the germline V gene are SGHAT and FQNNGV. The V gene lost 5 bases and the J gene lost 5 bases, with 15 bases spanning the gap. This TCR derives from a man aged 25 to 40 in good health and CMV-seronegative. Sequenced input: PBMCs. The chain is built from TRBV11-2 and TRBJ1-4; TRBD1 is a possible D gene (6 bases). The CDR3 protein is CASSHRLRGNEKLFF. As DNA, the CDR3 is TGTGCCAGCAGCCACCGCTTGAGGGGGAATGAAAAACTGTTTTTT.